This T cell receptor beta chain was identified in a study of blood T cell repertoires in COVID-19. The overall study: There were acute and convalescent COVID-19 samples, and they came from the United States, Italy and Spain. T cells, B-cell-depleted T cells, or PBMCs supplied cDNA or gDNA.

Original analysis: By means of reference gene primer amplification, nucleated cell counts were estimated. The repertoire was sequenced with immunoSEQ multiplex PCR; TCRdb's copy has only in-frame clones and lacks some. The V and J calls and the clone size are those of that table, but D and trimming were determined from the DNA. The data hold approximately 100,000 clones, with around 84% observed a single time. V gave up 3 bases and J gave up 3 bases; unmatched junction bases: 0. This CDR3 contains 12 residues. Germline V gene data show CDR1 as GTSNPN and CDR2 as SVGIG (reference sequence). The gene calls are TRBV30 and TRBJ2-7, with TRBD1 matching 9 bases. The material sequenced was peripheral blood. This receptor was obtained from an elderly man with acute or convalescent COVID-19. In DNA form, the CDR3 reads TGTGCCTGGAGGGGACAGGGCTACGAGCAGTACTTC. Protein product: CAWRGQGYEQYF.